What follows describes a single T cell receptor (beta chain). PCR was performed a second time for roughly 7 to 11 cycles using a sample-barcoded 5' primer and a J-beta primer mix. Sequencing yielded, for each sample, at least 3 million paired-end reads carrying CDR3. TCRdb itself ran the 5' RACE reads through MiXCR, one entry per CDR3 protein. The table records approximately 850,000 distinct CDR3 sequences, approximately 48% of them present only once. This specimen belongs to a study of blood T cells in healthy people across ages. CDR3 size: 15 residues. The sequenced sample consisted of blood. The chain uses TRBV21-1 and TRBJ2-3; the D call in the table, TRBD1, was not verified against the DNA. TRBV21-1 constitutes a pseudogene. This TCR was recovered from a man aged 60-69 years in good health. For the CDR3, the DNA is TGTGCCAGCAGCCCCGGGCGGGTTATCACAGATACGCAGTATTTT. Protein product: CASSPGRVITDTQYF.